This TCR beta chain comes out of a study of cytomegalovirus exposure and HLA in healthy donors. Study conclusions and caveats: Testing in vitro showed a few CMV-associated chains specific for CMV antigens.

Primers included in the PCR were 60 Vbeta and 13 Jbeta primers. The method was immunoSEQ multiplex PCR; TCRdb's version includes in-frame clones alone and lacks a portion of them. The table lists around 37,000 clones. Points on this clone: Its antigen is not identified.

The sequenced sample consisted of PBMCs. This clonotype was sampled from a human donor in good health.

The CDR3 loop reads CASSRPGTAQETQYF. Written as DNA, the CDR3 is TGTGCCAGCAGTCGGCCGGGGACAGCCCAAGAGACCCAGTACTTC. This sequence joins TRBV11-2 and TRBJ2-5, with 7 nucleotides matching TRBD1. The length of the CDR3 is 15 residues. CDR1 is SGHAT and CDR2 is FQNNGV in the germline V gene. The V gene end was trimmed by 6 bases and the J gene end by 1 base; junction bases not matched to a gene: 8.